A selection of T cell receptor beta chains follows, all from one sample in a study of cytomegalovirus exposure and HLA in healthy donors. Only in-frame clones appear in the TCRdb table, and some are missing; sequencing was by immunoSEQ multiplex PCR. The sample lists under 250,000 clones, just under 90% seen once, with 2% to 3% in the top ten. The sequencing sample was made of PBMCs. The receptors come from a young man in good health and CMV-seronegative. Both conserved end residues are part of each CDR3. The D gene is left open where the match is weak. Size is omitted from some rows. Given values are once, few, many or a class for expanded clones.

J gene,V gene,clone size,D gene,CDR3 protein,CDR3 DNA
TRBJ2-3,TRBV11-2,.,TRBD1,CASSSGQGVTQYF,TGTGCCAGCAGTTCCGGACAGGGCGTTACGCAGTATTTT
TRBJ2-3,TRBV28,.,TRBD2,CASIGSGGHTDTQYF,TGTGCCAGCATTGGGAGCGGGGGGCACACAGATACGCAGTATTTT
TRBJ2-3,TRBV6-5,once,TRBD2,CASTKRGPSTDTQYF,TGTGCCAGCACAAAGCGGGGACCTAGCACAGATACGCAGTATTTT
TRBJ2-2,TRBV2,.,.,CASSAQGNTGELFF,TGTGCCAGCAGTGCGCAGGGTAACACCGGGGAGCTGTTTTTT
TRBJ2-1,TRBV28,.,TRBD2,CASRYGLAGYNEQFF,TGTGCCAGCAGATACGGACTAGCGGGTTACAATGAGCAGTTCTTC
TRBJ1-2,TRBV7-2,.,.,CASSLANTNYGYTF,TGTGCCAGCAGCTTAGCGAACACTAACTATGGCTACACCTTC
TRBJ2-7,TRBV29-1,.,.,CSVVQGYEQYF,TGCAGCGTTGTACAGGGTTACGAGCAGTACTTC
TRBJ2-4,TRBV28,.,.,CASSNSGHLYEGKNIQYF,TGTGCCAGCAGCAATAGCGGACACCTATACGAGGGCAAAAACATTCAGTACTTC
TRBJ1-4,TRBV7-9,.,.,CASSPQGANEKLFF,TGTGCCAGCAGCCCTCAGGGTGCTAATGAAAAACTGTTTTTT
TRBJ2-7,TRBV5-1,.,.,CASSGSPGQGYEQYF,TGCGCCAGCAGCGGTTCACCGGGACAAGGATACGAGCAGTACTTC
TRBJ2-7,TRBV27,few,.,CASNEGGEQYF,TGTGCCAGCAATGAGGGTGGCGAGCAGTACTTC
TRBJ2-1,TRBV7-9,.,.,CASSSSPQRANNEQFF,TGTGCCAGCAGCTCGTCCCCCCAGCGGGCGAACAATGAGCAGTTCTTC
TRBJ2-2,TRBV15,.,TRBD2,CATSTEFRTSGNTGELFF,TGTGCCACCAGCACAGAGTTTCGGACTAGCGGGAACACCGGGGAGCTGTTTTTT
TRBJ2-1,TRBV5-4,.,.,CASSFSRNNEQFF,TGTGCCAGCAGCTTCTCGAGAAACAATGAGCAGTTCTTC
TRBJ1-2,TRBV19,once,TRBD1,CASQLYGTGLANYGYTF,TGTGCCAGCCAACTATATGGGACAGGGTTAGCTAACTATGGCTACACCTTC
TRBJ2-6,TRBV5-4,.,.,CASSLSGLRANVLTF,TGTGCCAGCAGCTTGTCGGGTCTCAGGGCCAACGTCCTGACTTTC
TRBJ2-1,TRBV7-8,.,.,CASSLVDTYNEQFF,TGTGCCAGCAGCTTAGTTGACACCTACAATGAGCAGTTCTTC
TRBJ1-4,TRBV9,.,TRBD1,CASSAGTAKNEKLFF,TGTGCCAGCAGCGCCGGGACAGCAAAGAATGAAAAACTGTTTTTT
TRBJ1-2,TRBV27,.,TRBD1,CASSFLGQDKVTF,TGTGCCAGCAGTTTCCTAGGACAGGATAAAGTCACCTTC
TRBJ1-2,TRBV4-3,once,.,CASSQDKGGDGYTF,TGCGCCAGCAGCCAAGATAAGGGAGGGGATGGCTACACCTTC
TRBJ1-1,TRBV10-3,.,.,CAITTGDTEAFF,TGTGCCATCACGACCGGGGACACTGAAGCTTTCTTT
TRBJ2-7,TRBV6-5,.,.,CASGSISELNEQYF,TGTGCCAGCGGTTCCATCTCGGAGTTAAACGAGCAGTACTTC
TRBJ1-2,TRBV7-9,.,.,CASSSLYGYTF,TGTGCCAGCAGCTCCCTCTATGGCTACACCTTC
TRBJ2-1,TRBV27,once,TRBD1,CASSVQGYEQFF,TGTGCCAGCAGTGTACAGGGGTATGAGCAGTTCTTC
TRBJ1-2,TRBV5-4,.,TRBD1,CASSGSNQGDYGYTF,TGTGCCAGCAGCGGGAGCAACCAGGGGGACTATGGCTACACCTTC
TRBJ1-2,TRBV7-9,.,.,CASSGTGMDYGYTF,TGTGCCAGCAGCGGTACGGGGATGGACTATGGCTACACCTTC
TRBJ2-2,TRBV28,.,.,CASSLRNTGELFF,TGTGCCAGCAGTTTACGGAACACCGGGGAGCTGTTTTTT
TRBJ2-2,TRBV7-9,.,.,CASSSGIGGELFF,TGTGCCAGCAGCTCCGGGATAGGCGGGGAGCTGTTTTTT
TRBJ2-2,TRBV28,.,TRBD1,CASTKTGGLGGELFF,TGTGCCAGCACCAAGACAGGGGGCCTCGGCGGGGAGCTGTTTTTT
TRBJ2-7,TRBV18,.,TRBD2,CASSPGGSSSYEQYF,TGTGCCAGCTCCCCGGGGGGGTCTTCCTCCTACGAGCAGTACTTC
TRBJ1-1,TRBV2,.,.,CASSDKGQMNTEAFF,TGTGCCAGCAGTGATAAGGGGCAGATGAACACTGAAGCTTTCTTT
TRBJ2-3,TRBV11-3,.,.,CASSFRQGGADTQYF,TGTGCCAGCAGCTTTAGGCAGGGAGGTGCAGATACGCAGTATTTT
TRBJ2-7,TRBV2,.,TRBD1,CASSSRGQNAYEQYF,TGTGCCAGCAGTAGCCGGGGACAGAACGCCTACGAGCAGTACTTC
TRBJ1-3,TRBV14,.,.,CASSHPGSGNTIYF,TGTGCCAGCAGCCATCCCGGCTCTGGAAACACCATATATTTT
TRBJ2-7,TRBV6-5,.,.,CASSSPGHTNYEQYF,TGTGCCAGCAGTTCGCCGGGACATACGAACTACGAGCAGTACTTC
TRBJ2-7,TRBV7-6,.,.,CASSSHDGGGHEQYF,TGTGCCAGCAGCTCTCACGACGGTGGGGGCCACGAGCAGTACTTC
TRBJ1-1,TRBV5-4,.,.,CASSLGGNTEAFF,TGTGCCAGCAGCTTGGGAGGAAACACTGAAGCTTTCTTT
TRBJ2-1,TRBV19,.,TRBD2,CASSIGTSGRGEQFF,TGTGCCAGTAGTATCGGGACTAGCGGACGGGGTGAGCAGTTCTTC
TRBJ2-3,TRBV27,once,TRBD2,CASSRVSGGGTDTQYF,TGTGCCAGCAGCAGGGTTAGCGGGGGGGGCACAGATACGCAGTATTTT
TRBJ1-6,TRBV7-2,.,.,CASSVQGLGNSPLHF,TGTGCCAGCAGCGTGCAGGGCCTGGGTAATTCACCCCTCCACTTT
TRBJ2-3,TRBV27,.,TRBD2,CASSFLAGFTDTQYF,TGTGCCAGCAGTTTTCTAGCGGGGTTCACAGATACGCAGTATTTT
TRBJ2-2,TRBV27,.,TRBD2,CASSSGTSGGTTGELFF,TGTGCCAGCAGTTCCGGGACTAGCGGGGGGACCACCGGGGAGCTGTTTTTT
TRBJ2-7,TRBV11-2,.,TRBD2,CASNLGGLAYEQYF,TGTGCCAGCAACCTCGGGGGACTAGCGTACGAGCAGTACTTC
TRBJ2-3,TRBV7-2,.,.,CASSLSPSTDTQYF,TGTGCCAGCAGCTTATCCCCTAGCACAGATACGCAGTATTTT
TRBJ2-2,TRBV4-1,.,.,CASSQEGLSRLETNTGELFF,TGCGCCAGCAGCCAAGAAGGGCTTTCGAGACTAGAGACGAACACCGGGGAGCTGTTTTTT
TRBJ1-1,TRBV2,.,.,CASSSQYTEAFF,TGTGCCAGCAGTTCCCAGTACACTGAAGCTTTCTTT
TRBJ2-1,TRBV27,.,.,CASSLGAGAYNEQFF,TGTGCCAGCAGTTTGGGAGCCGGGGCCTACAATGAGCAGTTCTTC
TRBJ1-1,TRBV11-3,few,.,CASSLERNTEAFF,TGTGCCAGCAGCTTAGAGAGGAACACTGAAGCTTTCTTT
TRBJ2-2,TRBV6-8,.,TRBD2,CARRGERGVSGELFF,TGTGCCAGGCGGGGGGAGCGGGGGGTTAGCGGGGAGCTGTTTTTT
TRBJ1-2,TRBV6-5,few,TRBD1,CASSRQGKTRGYTF,TGTGCCAGCAGCCGACAGGGAAAGACAAGGGGCTACACCTTC
TRBJ2-7,TRBV28,.,.,CASSILYARAEQYF,TGTGCCAGCAGTATTTTATATGCGAGAGCAGAGCAGTACTTC
TRBJ2-1,TRBV4-3,.,TRBD2,CASSQDHLAGVHEQFF,TGCGCCAGCAGCCAAGATCATCTAGCGGGAGTGCATGAGCAGTTCTTC
TRBJ1-5,TRBV4-1,.,TRBD1,CASSRGIGQGDQPQHF,TGCGCCAGCAGCCGAGGGATCGGACAGGGCGATCAGCCCCAGCATTTT
TRBJ2-1,TRBV5-1,.,TRBD2,CASSLASGSNEQFF,TGCGCCAGCAGCTTAGCTAGCGGGAGCAATGAGCAGTTCTTC
TRBJ1-2,TRBV9,.,TRBD1,CASSRGQGDYGYTF,TGTGCCAGCAGCAGGGGACAGGGCGACTATGGCTACACCTTC
TRBJ2-7,TRBV6-5,.,.,CASRRRLGVDYEQYF,TGTGCCAGCAGGCGACGACTAGGAGTGGACTACGAGCAGTACTTC
TRBJ2-7,TRBV4-1,.,.,CASSPGALVSYEQYF,TGCGCCAGCAGCCCAGGGGCCTTGGTATCCTACGAGCAGTACTTC
TRBJ2-5,TRBV5-1,.,.,CASGAGDQETQYF,TGCGCCAGCGGAGCAGGGGACCAAGAGACCCAGTACTTC